This TCR beta chain was identified in a study of CD8+ T cells in alopecia areata. Study-wide results and caveats: With tofacitinib ongoing, many expanded lesional clones persisted in both scalp and blood.

After isolation, RNA underwent reverse transcription to generate cDNA as the sequencing template. Measured with immunoSEQ multiplex PCR; TCRdb has only the in-frame clones, and not every one. The sample lists 190,000 or so clones; about three fifths were seen once. Germline loops: CDR1 MNHEY, CDR2 SVGAGI. V shed 8 bases, J shed 5 bases, and the junction held 10 bases outside the gene matches. The CDR3 sequence is 15 residues long. Treatment denoted: oral pan-JAK inhibitor, 5-10 mg twice daily. In the case of this clone: Its antigen is still unknown.

The TCR comes from a human donor with alopecia areata. This specimen was CD8+ T cells sorted from blood, taken at week 24, from a patient treated with tofacitinib. The chain carries TRBV6-5 and TRBJ1-4; 8 bases line up with TRBD1. CDR3: CASGRTGSGNEKLFF. The CDR3 DNA reads TGTGCCAGCGGAAGGACAGGGAGCGGGAATGAAAAACTGTTTTTT.